A single sample gave rise to the 18 T cell receptor beta chains below, sequenced in a study of cytomegalovirus exposure and HLA in healthy donors (dated by TCRdb to about 2017). The protocol used for the library was the immunoSEQ multiplex PCR assay. A mixture of 60 forward primers for TCR Vbeta segments and 13 reverse primers for TCR Jbeta segments was used in the multiplex PCR. TCRdb's version of the immuneACCESS table is confined to in-frame rearrangements and falls short of the full clone set. An unresolved V gene accounts for under half of the shortfall where checked; the remainder is of unknown origin. The sample has 130,000 or so clones on record, approximately 79% of them singletons. The ten largest clones represent about 4.4% of the sample. Sequencing was done on a sample of PBMCs. These TCRs come from a man aged 50 to 60 in good health and CMV-seropositive.

There are a few counts of this clone. V usage is TRBV2 and J usage is TRBJ1-5; maybe TRBD1 (5 bases). Looked up from germline, CDR1 is SNHLY and CDR2 is FYNNEI. V dropped 1 base and J dropped 1 base, with 5 bases sitting between them. This CDR3 is built from 14 residues. CDR3 in amino acids: CASSEGQSNQPQHF. For the CDR3, the DNA is TGTGCCAGCAGTGAAGGACAGAGCAATCAGCCCCAGCATTTT.

The chain is built from TRBV28 and TRBJ1-6; unclear D gene. The CDR3 runs to 13 residues. Trimming cost V 5 bases and J 7 bases, with 9 bases left between them. Looked up from germline, CDR1 is MDHEN and CDR2 is SYDVKM. The CDR3 loop reads CASSDRRNSPLHF. CDR3 coding DNA: TGTGCCAGCAGTGACCGGAGAAATTCACCCCTCCACTTT.

The chain employs TRBV18 and TRBJ2-7; D is perhaps TRBD1 (7 bases). V lost 1 base, J lost 2 bases, and 15 bases lay in between. This CDR3 has 16 amino acids. Germline-derived CDR1 and CDR2 are KGHSH and LQKENI. The CDR3: CASSPLASRGAYEQYF. The CDR3 DNA follows: TGTGCCAGCTCACCACTAGCTAGCAGGGGGGCCTACGAGCAGTACTTC.

The rearrangement uses TRBV18 and TRBJ1-5; D is perhaps TRBD1 (5 bases). V dropped 5 bases and J dropped 6 bases, with 14 bases sitting between them. The length of the CDR3 is 14 residues. Germline assignment: CDR1 KGHSH and CDR2 LQKENI. CDR3 region: CASSDSQVTQPQHF. The CDR3 DNA reads as TGTGCCAGCTCAGACTCACAGGTGACTCAGCCCCAGCATTTT. The full variable domain, rest sourced from reference TRBV18 and TRBJ1-5, is NAGVMQNPRHLVRRRGQEARLRCSPMKGHSHVYWYRQLPEEGLKFMVYLQKENIIDESGMPKERFSAEFPKEGPSILRIQQVVRGDSAAYFCASSDSQVTQPQHFGDGTRLSIL.

This clone occurred a few times. The chain recombines TRBV27 with TRBJ1-6; no clear D. V lost 8 bases and J lost 9, with 14 bases in between. This CDR3 contains 13 residues. CDR1 and CDR2 from the germline V gene are MNHEY and SMNVEV (reference sequence). CDR3 in amino acids: CASGYDISSPLHF. As DNA, the CDR3 is TGTGCCAGCGGATATGACATAAGTTCACCCCTCCACTTT.

The chain carries TRBV5-6 and TRBJ2-1; no clear D gene. The V end lost 5 bases, the J end lost 5 bases, and 5 bases lay between the germline ends. The CDR3 loop spans 11 amino acids. The germline CDR1 and CDR2 sequences are SGHDT and YYEEEE. The CDR3 here is CASRQHNEQFF. In DNA form, the CDR3 reads TGTGCCAGCAGACAGCACAATGAGCAGTTCTTC.

V usage is TRBV20-1 and J usage is TRBJ2-7; D not certain. Trimming left V 0 bases short and J 6 bases short, with 6 bases between. The germline V gene encodes CDR1 DFQATT and CDR2 SNEGSKA (reference sequence). The CDR3 contains 11 residues. The CDR3 protein is CSARDGSEQYF. In DNA form, the CDR3 reads TGCAGTGCTAGAGATGGTAGCGAGCAGTACTTC.

The chain carries TRBV7-2 and TRBJ1-5; 9 bases map to TRBD1. Germline CDR1 is SGHTA and CDR2 is FQGNSA. This CDR3 is built from 14 residues. V was pared by 5 bases and J by 6 bases, with 5 bases of the junction left unmatched. The CDR3 protein is CASSRDRESQPQHF. The CDR3, as DNA: TGTGCCAGCAGCCGGGACAGGGAAAGTCAGCCCCAGCATTTT. Supplemented by reference TRBV7-2 and TRBJ1-5, the full variable domain reads GAGVSQSPSNKVTEKGKDVELRCDPISGHTALYWYRQSLGQGLEFLIYFQGNSAPDKSGLPSDRFSAERTGGSVSTLTIQRTQQEDSAVYLCASSRDRESQPQHFGDGTRLSIL.

The chain carries TRBV2 and TRBJ1-2; D is ambiguous. The V gene lost 2 bases and the J gene lost 4 bases, with 5 bases spanning the gap. The CDR3 is made up of 12 amino acids. Per germline, CDR1 SNHLY and CDR2 FYNNEI. In nucleotides, the CDR3 is TGTGCCAGCAGTGAATACAGCTATGGCTACACCTTC. Its translation: CASSEYSYGYTF.

The V call is TRBV6-5, the J call TRBJ1-4; the match to TRBD1 covers 7 bases. Germline V gene data show CDR1 as MNHEY and CDR2 as SVGAGI. Trimming removed 4 bases from V and 8 bases from J; junction bases left unmatched: 10. The CDR3 covers 15 residues. CDR3 protein: CASSCPLGTDEKLFF. Here the CDR3 DNA reads TGTGCCAGCAGTTGCCCCCTCGGGACAGACGAAAAACTGTTTTTT.

This clone appeared a few times. This chain links TRBV7-9 with TRBJ1-1, with D uncertain. Trimming took 3 bases from V and 2 from J, leaving 4 bases between them. Germline loops: CDR1 SEHNR, CDR2 FQNEAQ (reference sequence). The length of the CDR3 is 12 residues. The CDR3, as DNA: TGTGCCAGCAGCTTTATAAACACTGAAGCTTTCTTT. Its protein product is CASSFINTEAFF.

The chain has TRBV7-9 and TRBJ2-1, with a tentative D call TRBD1 (6 bases). The V gene's germline CDR1 is SEHNR and CDR2 FQNEAQ (reference sequence). Trimming removed 5 bases at V and 9 bases at J, with 17 bases between. The CDR3 extends over 14 amino acids. The CDR3 spells CASSPRSTGTEQFF. The CDR3 nucleotides read TGTGCCAGCAGCCCCCGTTCGACAGGTACTGAGCAGTTCTTC. Full variable domain (rest looked up from reference TRBV7-9 and TRBJ2-1): DTGVSQNPRHKITKRGQNVTFRCDPISEHNRLYWYRQTLGQGPEFLTYFQNEAQLEKSRLLSDRFSAERPKGSFSTLEIQRTEQGDSAMYLCASSPRSTGTEQFFGPGTRLTVL.

The V gene is TRBV27, the J gene TRBJ2-7, with TRBD1 matching over 9 bases. Germline V gene data show CDR1 as MNHEY and CDR2 as SMNVEV (reference sequence). V was pared by 4 bases and J by 2 bases, with 6 bases of the junction left unmatched. The CDR3 runs to 15 residues. CDR3 loop: CASSSRTGGTYEQYF. CDR3 in DNA: TGTGCCAGCAGTTCCCGAACAGGGGGCACCTACGAGCAGTACTTC.

This sequence joins TRBV16 and TRBJ2-2, with TRBD2 identical over 9 bases. After removal of 4 bases from V and 3 bases from J, the junction contained 3 bases not matched to a gene. In germline, CDR1 is KGHSY, CDR2 FQNENV. The CDR3 sequence is 15 residues long. The DNA for the CDR3 is TGTGCCAGCAGCCGTAGCGGGAGTGACACCGGGGAGCTGTTTTTT. As protein: CASSRSGSDTGELFF.

The chain joins TRBV18 to TRBJ1-2; no clear D. Germline V gene lookup returns CDR1 KGHSH and CDR2 LQKENI. With 5 bases removed from V and 4 bases from J, the gap between germline ends came to 14 bases. CDR3 length equals 14 residues. CDR3 sequence reads: CASSEMFVTYGYTF. The DNA for the CDR3 is TGTGCCAGCTCAGAGATGTTCGTAACCTATGGCTACACCTTC.

The chain recombines TRBV6-5 with TRBJ1-5; 7 nucleotides align to TRBD1. The germline gives CDR1 MNHEY, CDR2 SVGAGI. The J segment lost 2 bases and the V segment lost 6 bases, leaving 7 bases of the junction unmatched. The CDR3 totals 15 residues. The CDR3 sequence is CASRRTQGRNQPQHF. The CDR3 region has the DNA TGTGCCAGCAGACGAACACAGGGGCGCAATCAGCCCCAGCATTTT.

V gene TRBV29-1 combines with J gene TRBJ1-1; TRBD1 agrees at 7 bases. This CDR3 contains 14 residues. CDR1 is SQVTM and CDR2 is ANQGSEA in the germline V gene. V lost 2 bases, J lost 1 base, and 4 bases stayed unmatched. The CDR3 here is CSVEMHRGNTEAFF. The CDR3 DNA reads as TGCAGCGTTGAAATGCACAGGGGGAACACTGAAGCTTTCTTT. The entire variable domain, with the rest obtained from reference TRBV29-1 and TRBJ1-1, is as follows: SAVISQKPSRDICQRGTSLTIQCQVDSQVTMMFWYRQQPGQSLTLIATANQGSEATYESGFVIDKFPISRPNLTFSTLTVSNMSPEDSSIYLCSVEMHRGNTEAFFGQGTRLTVV.

The V and J genes are TRBV7-6 and TRBJ2-2, with a weak D call TRBD2 (5 bases). The CDR3 is 15 residues long. From germline, CDR1 is SGHVS and CDR2 FNYEAQ. V was cut by 5 bases and J by 3 bases, with 13 bases left in between. CDR3 protein: CASSLSAFYTGELFF. The CDR3 region has the DNA TGTGCCAGCAGCCTTAGCGCCTTTTACACCGGGGAGCTGTTTTTT.